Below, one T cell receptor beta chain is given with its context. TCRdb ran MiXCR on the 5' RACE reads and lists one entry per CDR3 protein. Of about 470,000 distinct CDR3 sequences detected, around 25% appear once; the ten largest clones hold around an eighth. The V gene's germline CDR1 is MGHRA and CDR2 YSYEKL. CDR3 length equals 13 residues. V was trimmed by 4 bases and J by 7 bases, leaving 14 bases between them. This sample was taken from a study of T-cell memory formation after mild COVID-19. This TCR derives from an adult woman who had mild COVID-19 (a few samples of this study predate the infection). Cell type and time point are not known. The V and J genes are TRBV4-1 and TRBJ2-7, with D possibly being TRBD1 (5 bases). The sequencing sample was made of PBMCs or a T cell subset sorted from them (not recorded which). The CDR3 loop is CASSPDQGGEQYF. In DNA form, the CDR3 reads TGCGCCAGCAGCCCAGACCAGGGTGGTGAGCAGTACTTC.